The 7 T cell receptor beta chains below all came from one sample that was sequenced in a study of tumor and adjacent non-tumor tissue in lung cancer. A modified ARM-PCR protocol with three rounds of nested PCR amplified TCRbeta. Using its own MiXCR run on the multiplex PCR reads, TCRdb lists one record per CDR3 protein. Of 80,000 to 130,000 distinct CDR3 sequences in the sample, roughly two thirds are singletons; the top ten hold less than 20%. This sample's RNA came from whole unsorted tissue. More than 3 cm separated this lung sample from the edge of the tumor. Sequencing input: distant non-tumor lung tissue. Receptor source: a man aged 30 to 39 with non-small cell lung cancer.

This clonotype was seen ten or more times. The chain employs TRBV6-7 and TRBJ1-1; 7 nucleotides line up with TRBD1. TRBV6-7 is given ORF status, its function remaining uncertain. Trimming cost V 6 bases and J 7 bases; bases outside gene matches: 8. CDR3 size: 13 residues. CDR3: CASRLTGVSEAFF. The CDR3 DNA reads as TGTGCCAGCAGACTTACAGGGGTGAGTGAAGCTTTCTTT.

Points on this clonotype: The junction shows a germline mismatch at one end, possibly a read error. The V call is TRBV5-1, the J call TRBJ2-1, with a tentative D call TRBD1 (6 bases). The CDR3 loop spans 14 amino acids. From germline, CDR1 is SGHRS and CDR2 YFSETQ. The CDR3 DNA sequence: TGCGCCAGCAGCAGGGACACAACCTACAATGAGCAGCTCTTC. It yields the protein CASSRDTTYNEQLF.

In this sample, this clonotype turned up once. Because the CDR3 is missing its conserved closing phenylalanine or tryptophan, this is likely a read error. The chain employs TRBV5-6 and TRBJ2-3, with D perhaps matching TRBD1 or TRBD2 (5 bases each). CDR3 length: 14 residues. Looked up from germline, CDR1 is SGHDT and CDR2 is YYEEEE. CDR3 region: CASSLGVATDRQYL. CDR3 nucleotide sequence: TGTGCCAGCAGCTTGGGGGTAGCGACAGATAGGCAGTATTTG.

The chain couples TRBV7-3 to TRBJ2-6; 7 bases align to TRBD1. Per germline, CDR1 SGHTA and CDR2 FQGTGA. V shed 7 bases, J shed 0 bases, and the junction held 6 bases outside the gene matches. The CDR3 loop spans 16 amino acids. CDR3 nucleotide sequence: TGTGCCAGCAACCTACAGGGGCGCTCTGGGGCCAACGTCCTGACTTTC. This gives the protein CASNLQGRSGANVLTF.

This clonotype was recorded only once. The germline gene is not matched at one end of the junction; a read error may be the cause. The chain uses TRBV20-1 and TRBJ2-7, with 10 positions matching TRBD2. Germline V gives CDR1 DFQATT, CDR2 SNEGSKA (reference sequence). The CDR3 totals 15 residues. This CDR3 reads CSAGIAGGAHYERYF. The DNA of the CDR3 is TGCAGTGCTGGGATAGCGGGGGGCGCTCACTACGAGCGGTACTTC.

As regards this clonotype: A clone one base away is much larger, so this may be a read error. The chain couples TRBV5-8 to TRBJ2-7; D may correspond to TRBD1 or TRBD2 (5 bases each). CDR3 length equals 15 residues. Germline V lookup: CDR1 SGHTS, CDR2 YDEGEE. CDR3 region: CTSTHSLFLGAEQYF. The CDR3 coding sequence is TGTACCAGCACCCACTCACTTTTCCTCGGGGCCGAGCAGTACTTC.

As concerns this clonotype: One end of the junction is discordant with germline, which a read error may explain. The chain carries TRBV4-3 and TRBJ1-1; no definite D call. Germline assignment: CDR1 LGHNA and CDR2 YSLEER. The CDR3 runs 14 residues. The DNA of the CDR3 is TGCGCCAGCAGTCAAGACAAGTGGCTCACTGAAATTTTCTTT. It specifies CASSQDKWLTEIFF.